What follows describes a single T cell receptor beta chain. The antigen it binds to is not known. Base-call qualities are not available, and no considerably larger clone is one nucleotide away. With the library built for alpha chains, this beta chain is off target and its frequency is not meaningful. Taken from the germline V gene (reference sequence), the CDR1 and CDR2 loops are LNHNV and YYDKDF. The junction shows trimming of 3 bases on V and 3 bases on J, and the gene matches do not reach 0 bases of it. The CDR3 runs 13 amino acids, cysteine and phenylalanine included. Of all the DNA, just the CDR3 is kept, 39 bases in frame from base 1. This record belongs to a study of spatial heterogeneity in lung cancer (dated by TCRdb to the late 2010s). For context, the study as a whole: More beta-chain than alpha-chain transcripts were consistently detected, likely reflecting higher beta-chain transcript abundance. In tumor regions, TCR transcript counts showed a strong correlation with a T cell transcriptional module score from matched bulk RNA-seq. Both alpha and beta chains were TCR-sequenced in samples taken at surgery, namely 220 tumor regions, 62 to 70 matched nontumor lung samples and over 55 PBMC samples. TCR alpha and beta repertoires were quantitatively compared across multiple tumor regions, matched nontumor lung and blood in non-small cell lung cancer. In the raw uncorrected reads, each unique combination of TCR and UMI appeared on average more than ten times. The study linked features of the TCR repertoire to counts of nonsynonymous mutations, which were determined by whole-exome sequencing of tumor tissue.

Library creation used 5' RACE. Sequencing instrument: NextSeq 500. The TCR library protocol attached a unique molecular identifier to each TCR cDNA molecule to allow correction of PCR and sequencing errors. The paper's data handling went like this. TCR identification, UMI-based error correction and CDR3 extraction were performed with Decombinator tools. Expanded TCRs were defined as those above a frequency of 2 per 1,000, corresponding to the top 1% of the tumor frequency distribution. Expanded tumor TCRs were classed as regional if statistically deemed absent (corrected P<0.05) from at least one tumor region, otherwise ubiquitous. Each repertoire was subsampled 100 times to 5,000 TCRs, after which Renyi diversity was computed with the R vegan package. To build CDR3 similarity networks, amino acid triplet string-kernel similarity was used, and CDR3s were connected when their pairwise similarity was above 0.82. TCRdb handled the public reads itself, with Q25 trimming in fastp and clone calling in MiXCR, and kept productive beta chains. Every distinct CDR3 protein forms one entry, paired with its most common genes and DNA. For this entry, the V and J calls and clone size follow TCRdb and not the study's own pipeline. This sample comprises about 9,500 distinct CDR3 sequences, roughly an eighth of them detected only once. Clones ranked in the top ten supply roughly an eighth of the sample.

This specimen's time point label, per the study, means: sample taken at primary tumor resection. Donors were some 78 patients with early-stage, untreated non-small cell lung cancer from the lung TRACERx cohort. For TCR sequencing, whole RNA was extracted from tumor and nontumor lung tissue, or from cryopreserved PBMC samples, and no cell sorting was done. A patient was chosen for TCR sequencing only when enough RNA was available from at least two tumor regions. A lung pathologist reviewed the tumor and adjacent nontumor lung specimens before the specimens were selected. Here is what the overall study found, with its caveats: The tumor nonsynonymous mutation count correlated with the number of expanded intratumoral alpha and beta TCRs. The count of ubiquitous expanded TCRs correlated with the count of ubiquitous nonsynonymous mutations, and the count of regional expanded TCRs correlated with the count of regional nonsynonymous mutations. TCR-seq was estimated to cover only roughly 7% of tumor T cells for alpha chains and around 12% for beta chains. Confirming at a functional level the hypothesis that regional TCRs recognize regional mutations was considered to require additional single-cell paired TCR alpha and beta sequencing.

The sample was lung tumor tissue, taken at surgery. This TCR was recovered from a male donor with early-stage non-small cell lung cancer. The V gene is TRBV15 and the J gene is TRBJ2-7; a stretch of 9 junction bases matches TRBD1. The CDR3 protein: CATSRDRGYEQYF. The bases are TGTGCCACCAGCAGGGACAGGGGCTACGAGCAGTACTTC.